This T cell receptor (beta chain) was recorded in a study of beta chain features in type 1 diabetes. Overall study findings and caveats: HLA effects on TCRB rearrangement stayed unresolved here. Naive, central memory and Treg TCRB repertoires appeared more alike in patients than in healthy donors.

As for this clone: Its antigen is as yet unknown.

The CDR3 is made up of 13 amino acids. Germline lookup yields CDR1 SNHLY and CDR2 FYNNEI. The ends were cut back, 4 bases at V and 4 bases at J, with 8 bases in the middle. Expressed TCRB transcripts were sequenced after all isolated RNA was converted to cDNA. The study sequenced naive, central memory and regulatory T cell samples to an average of about 3.5 million reads. Data came from immunoSEQ multiplex PCR; TCRdb stores just in-frame clones and leaves some out. Counted here are hundreds of thousands of clones, around 16% occurring once; the ten biggest clones make up about 0.086%. There was one heparinised blood draw per donor, averaging roughly 0.12 L.

The source material was naive CD4+ T cells from blood. The rearrangement uses TRBV2 and TRBJ2-1, with unresolved D. The receptor was isolated from a man younger than 35 in good health. CDR3 in DNA: TGTGCCAGCAGTGCCAACAGTTACAATGAGCAGTTCTTC. It encodes CASSANSYNEQFF.